This TCR beta chain stems from a study of blood T cell repertoires in COVID-19. The data were produced by immunoSEQ multiplex PCR, yet TCRdb's version contains in-frame clones alone and is incomplete. The repertoire holds fewer than 200,000 clones, with around 67% as singletons. The sample taken for sequencing was peripheral blood. The receptor was derived from a woman of 80 years or more with acute or convalescent COVID-19.

CDR3 sequence: CASSYGLAGGGETQYF. The CDR3 DNA sequence: TGTGCCAGCAGCTATGGACTAGCGGGAGGTGGAGAGACCCAGTACTTC. This rearrangement joins TRBV11-3 to TRBJ2-5; 14 nucleotides match TRBD2. Germline V CDR1 and CDR2: SGHNT, YENEEA. CDR3 length equals 16 residues. V gave up 4 bases and J gave up 4 bases; unmatched junction bases: 5. Drawing the rest from reference TRBV11-3 and TRBJ2-5, the complete variable domain is EAGVVQSPRYKIIEKKQPVAFWCNPISGHNTLYWYLQNLGQGPELLIRYENEEAVDDSQLPKDRFSAERLKGVDSTLKIQPAELGDSAVYLCASSYGLAGGGETQYFGPGTRLLVL.